This T cell receptor (beta chain) comes out of a study of synovial regulatory T cells in juvenile arthritis. The table came from immunoSEQ multiplex PCR; TCRdb's copy has only in-frame clones and leaves some out. The sample includes some 760 clones. CDR1 MGHRA and CDR2 YSYEKL come from the germline V gene. This CDR3 has 16 amino acids. DNA is not on record. As concerns this clone: Its target is unknown.

Each patient with active arthritis gave synovial fluid along with matched peripheral blood. Approximately eleven-patient cohort: some eleven active juvenile idiopathic arthritis patients, 3 polyarticular, 8 oligoarticular. Patients were aged median approximately 12 years with disease lasting median 7 years. FOXP3 TSDR demethylation in synovial Tregs matched blood and healthy-donor Tregs. Overall study results and limits: Largely private between patients, iaTreg TCR repertoires showed partial overlap with synovial Teff and blood CPL repertoires.

Source material: Treg cells from the synovium. This TCR was sampled from a donor under 30 with juvenile idiopathic arthritis. The chain joins TRBV4-1 to TRBJ1-2. CDR3 in amino acids: CASSKAGAGRFHGYPF.